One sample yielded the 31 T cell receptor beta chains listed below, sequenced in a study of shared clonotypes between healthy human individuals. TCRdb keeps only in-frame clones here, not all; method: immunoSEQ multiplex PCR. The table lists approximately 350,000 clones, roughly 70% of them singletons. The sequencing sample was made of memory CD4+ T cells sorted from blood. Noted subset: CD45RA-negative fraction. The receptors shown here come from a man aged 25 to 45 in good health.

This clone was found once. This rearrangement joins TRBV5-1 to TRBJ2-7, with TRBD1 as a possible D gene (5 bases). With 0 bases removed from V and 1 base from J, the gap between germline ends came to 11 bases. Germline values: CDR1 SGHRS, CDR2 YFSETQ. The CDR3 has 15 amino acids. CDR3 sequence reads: CASSLAAGSSYEQYF. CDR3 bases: TGCGCCAGCAGCTTGGCCGCAGGGTCGTCCTACGAGCAGTACTTC.

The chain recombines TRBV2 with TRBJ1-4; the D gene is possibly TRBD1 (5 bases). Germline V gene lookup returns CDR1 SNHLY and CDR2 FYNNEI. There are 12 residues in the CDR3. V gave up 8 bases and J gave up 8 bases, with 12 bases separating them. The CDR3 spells CASAPGGEKLFF. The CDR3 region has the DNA TGTGCCAGCGCGCCGGGGGGAGAAAAACTGTTTTTT.

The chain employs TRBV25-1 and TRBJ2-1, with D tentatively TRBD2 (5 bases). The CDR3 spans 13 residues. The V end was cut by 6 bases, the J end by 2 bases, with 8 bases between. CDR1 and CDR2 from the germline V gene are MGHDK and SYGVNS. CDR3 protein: CASRGSTYNEQFF. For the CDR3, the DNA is TGTGCCAGCAGGGGGAGTACCTACAATGAGCAGTTCTTC.

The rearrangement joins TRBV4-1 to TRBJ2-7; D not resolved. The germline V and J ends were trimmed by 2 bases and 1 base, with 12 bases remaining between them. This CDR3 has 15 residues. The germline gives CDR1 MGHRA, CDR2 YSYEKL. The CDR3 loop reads CASSQSESPSYEQYF. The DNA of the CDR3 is TGCGCCAGCAGCCAATCGGAGTCGCCGTCCTACGAGCAGTACTTC.

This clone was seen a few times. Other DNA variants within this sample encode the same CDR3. The CDR3 coding sequence is TGTGCCAGCAGCGTGGGAGGGACGGAGACCCAGTACTTC. Translating it yields CASSVGGTETQYF. J is TRBJ2-5 and V is TRBV9, with 7 bases that match TRBD2. The germline V gene has CDR1 SGDLS and CDR2 YYNGEE. With V trimmed by 2 bases and J by 5 bases, 3 bases remained unmatched. The CDR3 covers 13 residues.

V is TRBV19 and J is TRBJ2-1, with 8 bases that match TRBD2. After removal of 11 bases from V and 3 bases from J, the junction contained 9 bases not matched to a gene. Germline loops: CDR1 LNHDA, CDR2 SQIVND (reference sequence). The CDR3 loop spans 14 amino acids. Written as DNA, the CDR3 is TGTGCCGCCAGTGAACTAGCGGACTACAATGAGCAGTTCTTC. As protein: CAASELADYNEQFF.

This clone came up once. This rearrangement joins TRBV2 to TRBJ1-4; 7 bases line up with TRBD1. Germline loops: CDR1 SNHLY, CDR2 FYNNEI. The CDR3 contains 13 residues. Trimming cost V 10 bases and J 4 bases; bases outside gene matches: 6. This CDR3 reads CATTGTDNEKLFF. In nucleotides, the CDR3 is TGTGCCACCACCGGGACAGATAATGAAAAACTGTTTTTT.

The CDR3 reads CASSESGRGGSYEQYF. The CDR3, as DNA: TGTGCCAGCAGTGAATCTGGGAGGGGGGGCTCCTACGAGCAGTACTTC. The J gene is TRBJ2-7, the V gene TRBV25-1, with a possible D match to TRBD2 (7 bases). Trimming shortened V by 1 base and J by 0 bases, and 13 bases separated the two germline ends. CDR3 length: 16 residues. CDR1 is MGHDK and CDR2 is SYGVNS in the germline V gene.

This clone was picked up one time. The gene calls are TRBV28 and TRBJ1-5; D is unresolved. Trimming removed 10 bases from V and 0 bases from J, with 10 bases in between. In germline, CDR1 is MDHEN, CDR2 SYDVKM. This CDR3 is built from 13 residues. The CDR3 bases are TGTGCCACCTGTGGACTTAGCAATCAGCCCCAGCATTTT. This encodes CATCGLSNQPQHF.

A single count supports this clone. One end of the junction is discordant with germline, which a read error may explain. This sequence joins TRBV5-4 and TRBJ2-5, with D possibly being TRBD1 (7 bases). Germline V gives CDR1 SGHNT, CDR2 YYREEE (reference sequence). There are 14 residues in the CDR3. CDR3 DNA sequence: TGTGCCAGCAGCTTTCAGGACAGGAGGGAGATCCAGTACTTC. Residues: CASSFQDRREIQYF.

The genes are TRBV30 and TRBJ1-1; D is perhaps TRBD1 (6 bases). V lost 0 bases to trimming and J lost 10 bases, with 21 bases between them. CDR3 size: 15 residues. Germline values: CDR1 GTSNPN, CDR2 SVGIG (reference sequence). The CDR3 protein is CAWSVAFGGGTAAFF. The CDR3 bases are TGTGCCTGGAGTGTCGCGTTTGGAGGGGGGACGGCAGCTTTCTTT.

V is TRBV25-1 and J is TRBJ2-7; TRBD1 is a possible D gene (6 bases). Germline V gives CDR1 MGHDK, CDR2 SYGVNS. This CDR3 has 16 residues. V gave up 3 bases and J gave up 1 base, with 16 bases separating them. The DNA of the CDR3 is TGTGCCAGCAGTGACCCTCGAACAGGGAGATCCTACGAGCAGTACTTC. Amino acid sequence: CASSDPRTGRSYEQYF.

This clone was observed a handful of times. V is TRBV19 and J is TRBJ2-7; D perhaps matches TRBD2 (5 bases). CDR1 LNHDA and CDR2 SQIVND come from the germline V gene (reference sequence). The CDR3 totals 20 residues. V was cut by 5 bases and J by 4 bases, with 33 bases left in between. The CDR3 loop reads CASSVLLRIIGLPLSYEQYF. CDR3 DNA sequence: TGTGCCAGTAGTGTTCTACTCCGGATAATCGGACTCCCATTGTCTTACGAGCAGTACTTC.

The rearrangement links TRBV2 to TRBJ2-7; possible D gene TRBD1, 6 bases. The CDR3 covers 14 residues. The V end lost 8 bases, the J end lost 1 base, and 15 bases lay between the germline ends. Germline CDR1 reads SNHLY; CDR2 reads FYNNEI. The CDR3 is CASQGGQGSYEQYF. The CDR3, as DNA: TGTGCCAGCCAAGGGGGTCAGGGGTCCTACGAGCAGTACTTC.

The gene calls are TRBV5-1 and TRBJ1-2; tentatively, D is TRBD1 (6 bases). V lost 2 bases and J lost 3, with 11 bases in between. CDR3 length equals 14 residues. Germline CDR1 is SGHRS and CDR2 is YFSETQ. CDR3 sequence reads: CASSFGGQYYGYTF. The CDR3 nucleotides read TGCGCCAGCAGCTTCGGGGGGCAGTACTATGGCTACACCTTC.

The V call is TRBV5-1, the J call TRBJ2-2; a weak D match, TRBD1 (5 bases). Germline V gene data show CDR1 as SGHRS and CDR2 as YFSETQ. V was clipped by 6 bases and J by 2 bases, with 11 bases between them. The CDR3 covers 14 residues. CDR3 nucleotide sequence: TGCGCCAGCACGGCCCAGGGAAACACCGGGGAGCTGTTTTTT. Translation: CASTAQGNTGELFF.

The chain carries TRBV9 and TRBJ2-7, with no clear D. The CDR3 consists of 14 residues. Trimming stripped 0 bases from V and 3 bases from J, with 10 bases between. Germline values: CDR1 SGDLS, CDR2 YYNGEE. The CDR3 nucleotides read TGTGCCAGCAGCGTAGCAGTCAGTAGCTACGAGCAGTACTTC. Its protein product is CASSVAVSSYEQYF.

The CDR3 sequence: CSVRKGSYEQYF. CDR3 sequence (DNA): TGCAGCGTTAGAAAGGGGAGCTACGAGCAGTACTTC. V is TRBV29-1 and J is TRBJ2-7; D is perhaps TRBD1 or TRBD2 (5 bases each). Trimming removed 5 bases from V and 3 bases from J, with 11 bases in between. This CDR3 is 12 amino acids long. CDR1 SQVTM and CDR2 ANQGSEA come from the germline V gene.

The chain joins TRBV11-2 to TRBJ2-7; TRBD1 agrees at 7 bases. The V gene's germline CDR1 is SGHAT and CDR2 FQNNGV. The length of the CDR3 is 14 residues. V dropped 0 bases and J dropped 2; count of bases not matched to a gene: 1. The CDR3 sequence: CASSLEQGPYEQYF. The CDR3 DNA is TGTGCCAGCAGCTTAGAACAGGGGCCCTACGAGCAGTACTTC.

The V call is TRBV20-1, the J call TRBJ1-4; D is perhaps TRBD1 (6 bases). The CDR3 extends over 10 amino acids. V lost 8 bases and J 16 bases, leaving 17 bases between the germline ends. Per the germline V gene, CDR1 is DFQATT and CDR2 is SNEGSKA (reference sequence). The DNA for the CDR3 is TGCAGTCACCCCGAGCGGGGACAGTTTTTT. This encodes CSHPERGQFF.

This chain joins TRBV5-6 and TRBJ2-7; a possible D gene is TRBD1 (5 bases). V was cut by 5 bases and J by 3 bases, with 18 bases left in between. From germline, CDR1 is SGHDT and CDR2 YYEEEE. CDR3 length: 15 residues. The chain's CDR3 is CASSLTPRGFYEQYF. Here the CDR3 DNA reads TGTGCCAGCAGTCTGACACCTAGGGGATTCTACGAGCAGTACTTC.

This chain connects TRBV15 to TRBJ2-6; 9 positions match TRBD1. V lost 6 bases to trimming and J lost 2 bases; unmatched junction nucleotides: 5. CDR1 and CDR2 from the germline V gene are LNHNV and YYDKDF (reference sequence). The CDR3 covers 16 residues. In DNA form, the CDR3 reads TGTGCCACCAGAACAGGGGGCAGGGCTGGGGCCAACGTCCTGACTTTC. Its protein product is CATRTGGRAGANVLTF.

The CDR3 sequence: CATSRWTGAGLPYEQYF. The CDR3 nucleotides are TGTGCCACCAGCAGATGGACAGGAGCGGGACTGCCCTACGAGCAGTACTTC. The rearrangement links TRBV15 to TRBJ2-7; D assignment may be TRBD1 or TRBD2 (7 bases each). Trimming shortened V by 2 bases and J by 2 bases, and 19 bases separated the two germline ends. Germline assignment: CDR1 LNHNV and CDR2 YYDKDF (reference sequence). This CDR3 is built from 17 residues.

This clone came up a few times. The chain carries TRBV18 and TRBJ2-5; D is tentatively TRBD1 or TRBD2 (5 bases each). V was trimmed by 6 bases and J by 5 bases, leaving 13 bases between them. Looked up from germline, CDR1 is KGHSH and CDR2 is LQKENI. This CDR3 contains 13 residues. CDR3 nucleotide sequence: TGTGCCAGCTCCCGAAGTGGGGACGAGACCCAGTACTTC. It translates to CASSRSGDETQYF.

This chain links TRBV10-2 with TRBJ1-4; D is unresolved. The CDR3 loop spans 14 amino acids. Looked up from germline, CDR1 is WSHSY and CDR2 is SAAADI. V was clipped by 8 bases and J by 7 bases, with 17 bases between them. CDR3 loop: CASSRTPGGEKLFF. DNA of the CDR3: TGCGCCAGCTCCCGGACCCCGGGAGGTGAAAAACTGTTTTTT.

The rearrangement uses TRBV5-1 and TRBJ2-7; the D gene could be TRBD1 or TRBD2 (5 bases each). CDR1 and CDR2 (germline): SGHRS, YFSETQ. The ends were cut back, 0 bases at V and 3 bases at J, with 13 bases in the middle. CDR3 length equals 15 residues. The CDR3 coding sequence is TGCGCCAGCAGCTTGGAGAGGGAACAGGACTACGAGCAGTACTTC. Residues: CASSLEREQDYEQYF.

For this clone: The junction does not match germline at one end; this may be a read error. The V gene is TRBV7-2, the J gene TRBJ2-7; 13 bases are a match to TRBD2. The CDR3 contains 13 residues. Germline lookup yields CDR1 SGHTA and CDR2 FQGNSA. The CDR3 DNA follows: TGTGCCAGCAGCCTCGGACTAGCGGGAGAGGTGGCGTTC. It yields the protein CASSLGLAGEVAF.

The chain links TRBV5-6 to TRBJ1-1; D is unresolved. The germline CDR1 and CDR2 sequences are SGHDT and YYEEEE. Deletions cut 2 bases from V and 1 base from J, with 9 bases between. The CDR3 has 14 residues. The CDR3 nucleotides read TGTGCCAGCAGCTTAAGTCCCCCGAACACTGAAGCTTTCTTT. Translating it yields CASSLSPPNTEAFF.

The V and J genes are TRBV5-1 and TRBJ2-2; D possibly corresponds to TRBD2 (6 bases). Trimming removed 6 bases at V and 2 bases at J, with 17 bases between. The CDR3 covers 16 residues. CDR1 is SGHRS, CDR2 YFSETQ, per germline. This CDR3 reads CASNSMVSGNTGELFF. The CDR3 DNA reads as TGCGCCAGCAACTCCATGGTTAGCGGTAACACCGGGGAGCTGTTTTTT.

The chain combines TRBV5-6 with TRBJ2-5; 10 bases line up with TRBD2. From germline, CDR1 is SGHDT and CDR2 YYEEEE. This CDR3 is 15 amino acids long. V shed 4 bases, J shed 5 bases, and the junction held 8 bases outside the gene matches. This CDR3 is CASSGSGRAWETQYF. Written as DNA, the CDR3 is TGTGCCAGCAGCGGGAGCGGGAGGGCCTGGGAGACCCAGTACTTC.

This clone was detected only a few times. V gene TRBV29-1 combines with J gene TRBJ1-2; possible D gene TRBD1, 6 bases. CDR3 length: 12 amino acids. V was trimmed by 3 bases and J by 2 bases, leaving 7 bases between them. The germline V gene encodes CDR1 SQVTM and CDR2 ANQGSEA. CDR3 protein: CSVEDSNYGYTF. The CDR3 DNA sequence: TGCAGCGTTGAGGACAGCAACTATGGCTACACCTTC.